The 32 T cell receptor beta chains reported below all come from one sample, sequenced in a study of shared clonotypes between healthy human individuals. Naive-designated CD8 cells lacked CD45RO, were positively enriched for CCR7, and omitted terminally differentiated effector memory CD45RA+ cells. Libraries were prepared by immunoSEQ multiplex PCR; TCRdb keeps only in-frame clonotypes and omits some of them. The top ten hold 0.85% to 1.2% of the sample, which has millions of clones, about 95% seen once. Sequencing input: naive CD8+ T cells sorted from blood. The receptors come from a man aged 18 to 30 in good health.

This chain joins TRBV29-1 and TRBJ2-3; 7 bases are a match to TRBD2. The CDR3 has 14 amino acids. V trimming: 6 bases; J trimming: 6 bases; junction bases outside the gene matches: 12. In germline, CDR1 is SQVTM, CDR2 ANQGSEA. This chain's CDR3 is CSVAGVPRGDTQYF. In DNA, the CDR3 is TGCAGCGTCGCGGGAGTCCCCCGGGGGGATACGCAGTATTTT.

This clone showed up just once. The rearrangement uses TRBV5-1 and TRBJ2-2, with D uncertain. V was cut by 4 bases and J by 6 bases, with 13 bases left in between. Germline lookup yields CDR1 SGHRS and CDR2 YFSETQ. This CDR3 has 14 amino acids. CDR3 coding DNA: TGCGCCAGCAGCCTGAACCCGGTTCCCGGGGAGCTGTTTTTT. It codes for CASSLNPVPGELFF.

The V call is TRBV30, the J call TRBJ1-1; D remains ambiguous. The CDR3 totals 15 residues. CDR1 is GTSNPN, CDR2 SVGIG, per germline (reference sequence). The V end lost 0 bases, the J end lost 0 bases, and 11 bases lay between the germline ends. The CDR3 sequence: CAWSVSVQMNTEAFF. The DNA of the CDR3 is TGTGCCTGGAGTGTATCCGTACAGATGAACACTGAAGCTTTCTTT.

J is TRBJ2-5 and V is TRBV19; D uncertain. CDR3 length: 14 amino acids. Trimming took off 5 bases at V and 0 bases at J, with 10 bases between the two ends. The V gene's germline CDR1 is LNHDA and CDR2 SQIVND (reference sequence). DNA for the CDR3: TGTGCCAGTAGTCCAAGATTGTACCAAGAGACCCAGTACTTC. It yields the protein CASSPRLYQETQYF. The full variable domain, its missing parts supplied by reference TRBV19 and TRBJ2-5, is DGGITQSPKYLFRKEGQNVTLSCEQNLNHDAMYWYRQDPGQGLRLIYYSQIVNDFQKGDIAEGYSVSREKKESFPLTVTSAQKNPTAFYLCASSPRLYQETQYFGPGTRLLVL.

The chain combines TRBV9 with TRBJ2-1; D call uncertain. Trimming cost V 2 bases and J 2 bases, with 11 bases left between them. Germline loops: CDR1 SGDLS, CDR2 YYNGEE. The CDR3 extends over 15 amino acids. CDR3 sequence reads: CASSVYSNPYNEQFF. CDR3 coding DNA: TGTGCCAGCAGCGTTTATAGTAATCCCTACAATGAGCAGTTCTTC.

This sequence joins TRBV5-6 and TRBJ2-7; 10 bases map to TRBD1. Germline loops: CDR1 SGHDT, CDR2 YYEEEE. The CDR3 runs to 15 residues. V was pared by 5 bases and J by 6 bases, with 11 bases of the junction left unmatched. Here the CDR3 reads CASSFGTGAGSEQYF. CDR3 sequence (DNA): TGTGCCAGCAGTTTTGGGACAGGGGCTGGGAGCGAGCAGTACTTC. The full variable domain, rest sourced from reference TRBV5-6 and TRBJ2-7, is DAGVTQSPTHLIKTRGQQVTLRCSPKSGHDTVSWYQQALGQGPQFIFQYYEEEERQRGNFPDRFSGHQFPNYSSELNVNALLLGDSALYLCASSFGTGAGSEQYFGPGTRLTVT.

This sequence joins TRBV5-4 and TRBJ2-7; 8 nucleotides align to TRBD1. The V segment lost 3 bases and the J segment 5 bases; nucleotides outside the gene matches: 7. The CDR3 totals 14 residues. The germline CDR1 and CDR2 sequences are SGHNT and YYREEE (reference sequence). The CDR3 DNA reads TGTGCCAGCAGCTATGGGACAGGTAACGACGAGCAGTACTTC. Amino acid sequence: CASSYGTGNDEQYF.

V gene TRBV7-2 combines with J gene TRBJ2-2, with D tentatively TRBD2 (6 bases). The V end was cut by 1 base, the J end by 3 bases, with 18 bases between. The CDR3 is made up of 18 amino acids. Germline lookup yields CDR1 SGHTA and CDR2 FQGNSA. CDR3 sequence: CASSLVSLGGRDTGELFF. The DNA for the CDR3 is TGTGCCAGCAGCTTAGTGTCCCTAGGAGGGAGAGACACCGGGGAGCTGTTTTTT.

The rearrangement links TRBV14 to TRBJ2-5; tentative D call: TRBD1 (6 bases). There are 15 residues in the CDR3. V was clipped by 3 bases and J by 4 bases, with 15 bases between them. Germline CDR1 and CDR2: SGHDN and FVKESK. The CDR3, as DNA: TGTGCCAGCAGCCATCCTATCAGGGGTCTAGAGACCCAGTACTTC. Residues: CASSHPIRGLETQYF.

J is TRBJ2-7 and V is TRBV28; D is tentatively TRBD1 or TRBD2 (5 bases each). The germline V and J ends were trimmed by 3 bases and 4 bases, with 10 bases remaining between them. This CDR3 region has 13 residues. CDR1 and CDR2 (germline): MDHEN, SYDVKM. CDR3 amino acids: CASSFKGRYEQYF. The CDR3 bases are TGTGCCAGCAGTTTCAAGGGACGGTACGAGCAGTACTTC.

The chain links TRBV30 to TRBJ2-7; no clear D. Between the trimmed V and J ends, which lost 1 base and 5 bases, there was a span of 15 bases. Germline CDR1 is GTSNPN and CDR2 is SVGIG (reference sequence). This CDR3 has 14 amino acids. CDR3 bases: TGTGCCTGGAGTGAACCCGGTACAGAGGACGAGCAGTACTTC. Translated, it gives CAWSEPGTEDEQYF.

The chain is built from TRBV27 and TRBJ1-1; D may be TRBD1 (6 bases). The CDR3 consists of 13 residues. Trimming cost V 6 bases and J 5 bases, with 13 bases left between them. The germline gives CDR1 MNHEY, CDR2 SMNVEV (reference sequence). Here the CDR3 DNA reads TGTGCCAGCAGCCCGGACAGTTTTACTGAAGCTTTCTTT. As protein: CASSPDSFTEAFF.

As to this clone: The identical CDR3 is also encoded by other nucleotide sequences in the sample. The chain carries TRBV9 and TRBJ1-5; unclear D gene. The germline CDR1 and CDR2 sequences are SGDLS and YYNGEE. The length of the CDR3 is 15 residues. Trimming pared 0 bases from V and 0 bases from J, leaving 7 bases between. CDR3 amino acids: CASSVDGGSNQPQHF. The CDR3 DNA sequence: TGTGCCAGCAGCGTAGATGGTGGTAGCAATCAGCCCCAGCATTTT.

The chain couples TRBV5-1 to TRBJ2-7, with D possibly being TRBD1 or TRBD2 (5 bases each). The germline CDR1 and CDR2 sequences are SGHRS and YFSETQ. Trimming cost V 0 bases and J 4 bases, with 11 bases left between them. This CDR3 has 14 residues. CDR3 in DNA: TGCGCCAGCAGCTTGGCGGGATGGGGGTACGAGCAGTACTTC. Amino acid sequence: CASSLAGWGYEQYF.

This chain connects TRBV27 to TRBJ1-5; D is unclear. Germline V gives CDR1 MNHEY, CDR2 SMNVEV (reference sequence). Trimming stripped 10 bases from V and 0 bases from J, with 10 bases between. The length of the CDR3 is 13 residues. The CDR3 DNA reads TGTGCCATCTCGATATATAGCAATCAGCCCCAGCATTTT. This sequence encodes CAISIYSNQPQHF.

This chain joins TRBV6-5 and TRBJ1-5; possible D gene TRBD1, 6 bases. With 5 bases removed from V and 6 bases from J, the gap between germline ends came to 17 bases. The CDR3 is made up of 15 amino acids. The V gene's germline CDR1 is MNHEY and CDR2 SVGAGI. DNA of the CDR3: TGTGCCAGCAGTAAGGGGGATAGGGGAGGTCAGCCCCAGCATTTT. As protein: CASSKGDRGGQPQHF.

The chain employs TRBV27 and TRBJ2-7; D remains unclear. Germline loops: CDR1 MNHEY, CDR2 SMNVEV (reference sequence). V lost 5 bases and J 2 bases, leaving 10 bases between the germline ends. This CDR3 contains 13 residues. The CDR3 DNA follows: TGTGCCAGCAGTCTCGCCCTGACCTACGAGCAGTACTTC. It is translated as CASSLALTYEQYF.

On this clone itself: The same CDR3 is also encoded by other DNA sequences in this sample. V usage is TRBV4-1 and J usage is TRBJ2-7, with D unclear. The CDR3 runs 14 residues. The V gene's germline CDR1 is MGHRA and CDR2 YSYEKL. Trimming took off 3 bases at V and 3 bases at J, with 12 bases between the two ends. As DNA, the CDR3 is TGCGCCAGCAGCCAGGCCGACACCGGCTACGAGCAGTACTTC. Amino acid sequence: CASSQADTGYEQYF.

The chain links TRBV10-3 to TRBJ2-7; 7 bases fit TRBD1. The CDR3 has 14 residues. CDR1 and CDR2 from the germline V gene are ENHRY and SYGVKD. The trim removed 10 bases at V and 0 bases at J, leaving 9 bases unmatched. CDR3 amino acids: CATRDSGSSYEQYF. CDR3 sequence (DNA): TGTGCCACCCGGGACAGTGGGAGCTCCTACGAGCAGTACTTC.

This chain links TRBV6-6 with TRBJ1-1; D uncertain. Between the trimmed V and J ends, which lost 2 bases and 4 bases, there was a span of 11 bases. Per the germline V gene, CDR1 is MNHNY and CDR2 is SVGAGI (reference sequence). This CDR3 is built from 14 residues. CDR3 loop: CASSYPGYVTEAFF. The CDR3 DNA reads as TGTGCCAGCAGTTACCCGGGGTACGTCACTGAAGCTTTCTTT.

This CDR3 is CASSQDPPYSGNTIYF. CDR3 coding DNA: TGCGCCAGCAGCCAAGATCCTCCTTACTCTGGAAACACCATATATTTT. The chain recombines TRBV4-1 with TRBJ1-3, with D hard to call. The ends were cut back, 0 bases at V and 0 bases at J, with 9 bases in the middle. Germline CDR1 reads MGHRA; CDR2 reads YSYEKL. The CDR3 length is 16 residues.

This chain links TRBV14 with TRBJ1-4; the D gene is possibly TRBD1 (5 bases). The V and J ends lost 1 base and 0 bases respectively, with 12 bases between them. The CDR3 covers 17 residues. Germline V lookup: CDR1 SGHDN, CDR2 FVKESK. CDR3 region: CASSQVEGSATNEKLFF. The CDR3 DNA follows: TGTGCCAGCAGCCAAGTTGAGGGGTCTGCAACTAATGAAAAACTGTTTTTT.

The CDR3 DNA follows: TGTGCCAGCAGCCGGACTAGCGACCCCTCCGGGGAGCAGTTCTTC. Translation: CASSRTSDPSGEQFF. The chain links TRBV7-9 to TRBJ2-1; TRBD2 matches at 9 bases. V shed 5 bases, J shed 10 bases, and the junction held 12 bases outside the gene matches. The germline gives CDR1 SEHNR, CDR2 FQNEAQ (reference sequence). This CDR3 contains 15 residues.

V is TRBV6-5 and J is TRBJ2-2, with 8 bases fitting TRBD1. Per the germline V gene, CDR1 is MNHEY and CDR2 is SVGAGI. The CDR3 covers 15 residues. The ends lost 6 bases at V and 1 base at J; junction bases unmatched: 4. The CDR3 DNA follows: TGTGCCAGCAGGTCCGGGACAGGGAACACCGGGGAGCTGTTTTTT. Protein: CASRSGTGNTGELFF.

V gene TRBV27 combines with J gene TRBJ1-4; D possibly corresponds to TRBD1 (6 bases). Germline CDR1 reads MNHEY; CDR2 reads SMNVEV (reference sequence). The V end lost 5 bases, the J end lost 8 bases, and 12 bases lay between the germline ends. The CDR3 is 13 amino acids. The CDR3 coding sequence is TGTGCCAGCAGTCTAACAGGGTGGGAAAAACTGTTTTTT. This codes for CASSLTGWEKLFF.

The chain employs TRBV29-1 and TRBJ2-3; 7 bases are shared with TRBD2. After removal of 2 bases from V and 2 bases from J, the junction contained 7 bases not matched to a gene. The germline V gene encodes CDR1 SQVTM and CDR2 ANQGSEA. CDR3 length: 15 residues. The CDR3 nucleotides read TGCAGCGTTGAAAATTTAGCGGGTAACACAGATACGCAGTATTTT. It translates to CSVENLAGNTDTQYF.

The V gene is TRBV27, the J gene TRBJ2-7, with D maybe TRBD1 (6 bases). CDR3 size: 15 residues. CDR1 MNHEY and CDR2 SMNVEV come from the germline V gene (reference sequence). Trimming pared 0 bases from V and 3 bases from J, leaving 12 bases between. The CDR3 protein is CASSLSGDKDYEQYF. DNA for the CDR3: TGTGCCAGCAGTTTATCGGGGGACAAGGACTACGAGCAGTACTTC.

The chain uses TRBV27 and TRBJ1-1; D remains unclear. This CDR3 comprises 17 residues. Deletions cut 4 bases from V and 4 bases from J, with 22 bases between. CDR1 and CDR2 from the germline V gene are MNHEY and SMNVEV (reference sequence). CDR3 residues: CASSSRPPLGSGTEAFF. The CDR3 DNA reads as TGTGCCAGCAGTTCTCGACCACCGTTAGGGTCGGGCACTGAAGCTTTCTTT.

V and J are TRBV5-5 and TRBJ2-7, with D possibly TRBD1 on 5 matching bases. V was pared by 0 bases and J by 0 bases, with 16 bases between. This CDR3 comprises 17 residues. The germline gives CDR1 SGHKS, CDR2 YYEKEE (reference sequence). CDR3 residues: CASSLGQGSYSSYEQYF. CDR3 DNA: TGTGCCAGCAGCTTGGGCCAGGGTTCATATTCCTCCTACGAGCAGTACTTC.

This clone was counted once. The chain carries TRBV11-2 and TRBJ2-7; D call uncertain. V lost 5 bases, J lost 2 bases, and 16 bases lay in between. This CDR3 is 15 amino acids long. Germline V gene lookup returns CDR1 SGHAT and CDR2 FQNNGV. The CDR3 sequence is CASSPPPGPTYEQYF. The CDR3 coding sequence is TGTGCCAGCAGCCCCCCTCCGGGCCCGACCTACGAGCAGTACTTC.

About this clone: The sample holds other DNA sequences that translate to the same CDR3. The V call is TRBV6-5, the J call TRBJ2-1; D remains unclear. The V gene's germline CDR1 is MNHEY and CDR2 SVGAGI. Trimming removed 0 bases from V and 4 bases from J, with 7 bases in between. The CDR3 length is 14 residues. The CDR3 loop reads CASSYSTPYNEQFF. The CDR3 bases are TGTGCCAGCAGTTACTCGACGCCTTACAATGAGCAGTTCTTC.

The genes are TRBV5-1 and TRBJ2-5; D gene uncertain. Germline loops: CDR1 SGHRS, CDR2 YFSETQ. The V end lost 0 bases, the J end lost 0 bases, and 3 bases lay between the germline ends. There are 13 residues in the CDR3. The DNA for the CDR3 is TGCGCCAGCAGCTTGGCCAACCAAGAGACCCAGTACTTC. Encoded protein: CASSLANQETQYF.